The clone carrying this TCR beta chain has just a few counts. Its antigen is undetermined. The record originates from a study of identical twins. The study's findings and limits: Invariant MAIT and iNKT cells may have partly biased zero-insertion analyses. Carriage of fewer insertions was seen in abundant cord blood beta clonotypes, whereas memory repertoires showed none. For out-of-frame alpha sequences shared by twins, low generation probability was in excess.

TCRdb itself ran the 5' RACE reads through MiXCR, one entry per CDR3 protein. The sample has around 470,000 distinct CDR3 sequences, more than 13% seen once. The same sample was also studied in work on yellow fever vaccine responses in identical twins.

The specimen sequenced was CD4+ T cells sorted from blood. This TCR derives from a woman aged 18-29 years in good health.

CDR3 in amino acids: CASSLATGENTEAFF. CDR3 bases: TGTGCCAGCAGCTTAGCAACAGGCGAGAACACTGAAGCTTTCTTT. The J gene is TRBJ1-1, the V gene TRBV7-9; TRBD1 might be the D (5 bases). The CDR3 sequence is 15 residues long. V was pared by 0 bases and J by 1 base, with 9 bases between. Germline V gene data show CDR1 as SEHNR and CDR2 as FQNEAQ (reference sequence).